These T cell receptor beta chains were read from a single sample in a study of siplizumab effects on memory and regulatory T cells. The method was immunoSEQ multiplex PCR; TCRdb's version includes in-frame clones alone and lacks a portion of them. The sample has 45,000 to 50,000 clones, more than 75% seen once. What was sequenced was naive CD8+ T cells sorted from blood. These receptors all stem from a human donor in good health. Each CDR3 is given with its conserved first and last residue. The D gene is left open where the match is weak. The listing skips clone size in some rows; elsewhere it reads once, few, many or a size class.

d_call j_call cdr3_length v_call clone_size cdr3_aa cdr3_nt
. TRBJ1-1 14 TRBV7-8 . CASSPSDSYIEAFF TGTGCCAGCAGCCCAAGTGACAGCTATATTGAAGCTTTCTTT
. TRBJ1-2 14 TRBV29-1 . CSAQQGWGNYGYTF TGCAGCGCTCAACAGGGATGGGGTAACTATGGCTACACCTTC
TRBD2 TRBJ2-2 17 TRBV7-9 . CASSWGLAGVGTGELFF TGTGCCAGCAGCTGGGGACTAGCGGGAGTAGGCACCGGGGAGCTGTTTTTT
. TRBJ2-5 14 TRBV4-2 . CASSLPGPQETQYF TGTGCCAGCAGCCTGCCCGGGCCCCAAGAGACCCAGTACTTC
. TRBJ2-7 14 TRBV18 . CASSRTAFSYEQYF TGTGCCAGCTCACGGACAGCTTTCTCCTACGAGCAGTACTTC
. TRBJ1-1 14 TRBV7-9 few CASSLTLEYTEAFF TGTGCCAGCAGCTTAACCCTGGAATACACTGAAGCTTTCTTT
. TRBJ2-5 15 TRBV9 . CASSVASASRETQYF TGTGCCAGCAGCGTAGCTTCGGCTAGCCGGGAGACCCAGTACTTC
TRBD1 TRBJ1-1 14 TRBV5-1 . CASSLGDRNTEAFF TGCGCCAGCAGCTTGGGGGACAGGAACACTGAAGCTTTCTTT
. TRBJ2-5 16 TRBV12-5 . CASGPGTVGRQETQYF TGTGCTAGTGGCCCTGGGACCGTTGGTCGCCAAGAGACCCAGTACTTC
. TRBJ1-2 19 TRBV4-2 . CASSQDIGAGYIDSDGYTF TGTGCCAGCAGCCAAGATATCGGGGCAGGGTATATAGATTCTGATGGCTACACCTTC
. TRBJ1-2 13 TRBV27 few CASGQRDDYGYTF TGTGCCAGCGGACAGCGGGATGACTATGGCTACACCTTC
TRBD2 TRBJ2-3 14 TRBV10-3 . CAISDGLAVDTQYF TGTGCCATCAGTGATGGGCTAGCGGTGGATACGCAGTATTTT
TRBD2 TRBJ2-2 15 TRBV7-6 . CASSSREEKLGELFF TGTGCCAGCAGCTCCCGGGAGGAGAAACTCGGGGAGCTGTTTTTT
TRBD1 TRBJ2-2 14 TRBV5-6 . CASSFDRANGELFF TGTGCCAGCAGCTTTGACAGGGCCAACGGGGAGCTGTTTTTT
. TRBJ1-1 12 TRBV19 . CASSIGRTEAFF TGTGCCAGTAGTATAGGGCGGACTGAAGCTTTCTTT
. TRBJ1-1 18 TRBV4-1 . CASSQGLLAGYMNTEAFF TGCGCCAGCAGCCAAGGATTGCTGGCAGGGTACATGAACACTGAAGCTTTCTTT
TRBD2 TRBJ2-3 14 TRBV29-1 . CSTRGRGSTDTQYF TGCAGCACACGTGGGAGGGGAAGCACAGATACGCAGTATTTT
. TRBJ2-7 16 TRBV4-1 . CASSQDDSTVSYEQYF TGCGCCAGCAGCCAAGACGATAGTACAGTCTCCTACGAGCAGTACTTC
. TRBJ2-7 13 TRBV5-1 . CASSPEYGYEQYF TGCGCCAGCAGCCCGGAGTACGGCTACGAGCAGTACTTC
TRBD1 TRBJ2-1 16 TRBV2 . CASSQGTGVAYNEQFF TGTGCCAGCAGCCAAGGGACAGGGGTTGCCTACAATGAGCAGTTCTTC
TRBD1 TRBJ1-1 15 TRBV5-8 once CASARNRGTRTEAFF TGTGCCAGCGCAAGGAACAGGGGGACGCGCACTGAAGCTTTCTTT
TRBD1 TRBJ2-7 13 TRBV2 . CASSDGTGIEQYF TGTGCCAGCAGTGACGGGACAGGGATCGAGCAGTACTTC
. TRBJ2-1 17 TRBV9 . CASSVLSGGGSYNEQFF TGTGCCAGCAGCGTACTGTCGGGGGGCGGCTCCTACAATGAGCAGTTCTTC
TRBD1 TRBJ2-3 13 TRBV6-1 . CASSQGGPDTQYF TGTGCCAGCAGTCAAGGGGGCCCAGATACGCAGTATTTT
. TRBJ2-5 14 TRBV7-6 once CASSLASGQETQYF TGTGCCAGCAGCTTAGCGTCGGGTCAAGAGACCCAGTACTTC
TRBD1 TRBJ1-5 16 TRBV4-1 . CASSQRQGNSNQPQHF TGCGCCAGCAGCCAGCGACAGGGCAATAGCAATCAGCCCCAGCATTTT
TRBD2 TRBJ2-7 14 TRBV27 once CASRERDLAYEQYF TGTGCCAGCAGGGAGCGGGACCTTGCCTACGAGCAGTACTTC
. TRBJ2-7 16 TRBV19 . CASSLTFWQEPYEQYF TGTGCCAGTAGTTTGACGTTTTGGCAGGAGCCCTACGAGCAGTACTTC
. TRBJ2-1 14 TRBV27 . CASRFQDSYNEQFF TGTGCCAGCAGGTTTCAAGACTCCTACAATGAGCAGTTCTTC
TRBD2 TRBJ2-7 16 TRBV7-6 . CASSYGLAGGTGEQYF TGTGCCAGCTCCTATGGACTAGCGGGAGGCACGGGGGAGCAGTACTTC
. TRBJ2-3 15 TRBV19 . CASSIDWRVTDTQYF TGTGCCAGTAGTATAGATTGGAGGGTCACAGATACGCAGTATTTT
. TRBJ2-7 11 TRBV6-6 . CASRVDYEQYF TGTGCCAGCAGAGTAGACTACGAGCAGTACTTC
. TRBJ1-1 12 TRBV6-5 few CASSAPGTGAFF TGTGCCAGCAGTGCTCCCGGGACGGGAGCTTTCTTT
TRBD2 TRBJ2-5 17 TRBV13 . CASSLSPPAGEEETQYF TGTGCCAGCAGCTTGAGCCCTCCGGCGGGAGAGGAAGAGACCCAGTACTTC
. TRBJ2-7 11 TRBV19 once CASRQSSEQYF TGTGCCAGTAGACAGTCCTCCGAGCAGTACTTC
TRBD2 TRBJ2-7 16 TRBV19 . CASSSLPGLADHEQYF TGTGCCAGTAGTTCCCTTCCGGGACTAGCGGATCACGAGCAGTACTTC
. TRBJ1-1 14 TRBV4-1 once CASSQGGVLTEAFF TGCGCCAGCAGCCAAGGCGGGGTATTAACTGAAGCTTTCTTT
. TRBJ1-2 14 TRBV2 . CASSETGRNYGYTF TGTGCCAGCAGTGAAACAGGACGCAACTATGGCTACACCTTC
. TRBJ2-7 15 TRBV4-1 . CASSQVVSQSGEQYF TGCGCCAGCAGCCAAGTTGTAAGTCAGTCGGGGGAGCAGTACTTC
. TRBJ1-2 13 TRBV19 . CASSIRTQDGYTF TGTGCCAGTAGTATCCGAACACAGGATGGCTACACCTTC
. TRBJ2-7 12 TRBV7-9 . CASSPNEREQYF TGTGCCAGCAGCCCTAACGAGAGGGAGCAGTACTTC
TRBD2 TRBJ2-5 14 TRBV9 . CASSQGLAAETQYF TGTGCCAGCAGCCAGGGACTAGCCGCAGAGACCCAGTACTTC
TRBD2 TRBJ2-1 17 TRBV5-5 . CASNQREGLSVYNEQFF TGTGCCAGCAACCAGCGGGAGGGCCTGTCGGTATACAATGAGCAGTTCTTC
TRBD1 TRBJ1-1 12 TRBV10-3 . CAIRQGDTEAFF TGTGCCATCCGACAGGGGGACACTGAAGCTTTCTTT
TRBD1 TRBJ1-1 13 TRBV6-6 . CASSLGQGLEAFF TGTGCCAGCAGCCTAGGACAGGGTCTTGAAGCTTTCTTT
. TRBJ1-2 13 TRBV23-1 . CASSPQGRGGYTF TGCGCCAGCAGTCCTCAGGGCCGTGGTGGCTACACCTTC
TRBD1 TRBJ1-4 15 TRBV10-1 few CARQGKKATNEKLFF TGCGCCAGACAGGGGAAGAAGGCAACTAATGAAAAACTGTTTTTT
. TRBJ1-4 15 TRBV5-6 . CASSYPGEGDEKLFF TGTGCCAGCAGCTACCCGGGAGAAGGGGATGAAAAACTGTTTTTT
TRBD1 TRBJ2-7 14 TRBV30 . CAWSQGERPYEQYF TGTGCCTGGAGTCAGGGGGAGAGGCCCTACGAGCAGTACTTC
. TRBJ2-1 12 TRBV19 . CASSSRYNEQFF TGTGCCAGTAGTTCCCGGTACAATGAGCAGTTCTTC
. TRBJ2-7 12 TRBV11-2 once CASSLDLTEQYF TGTGCCAGCAGCTTAGATTTGACGGAGCAGTACTTC
TRBD2 TRBJ2-5 16 TRBV10-2 . CASSDYLLSGKETQYF TGCGCCAGCAGTGACTATCTTCTAAGCGGGAAAGAGACCCAGTACTTC
TRBD2 TRBJ2-1 17 TRBV9 . CASSVEGLAGPYNEQFF TGTGCCAGCAGCGTAGAGGGACTAGCGGGACCGTACAATGAGCAGTTCTTC
TRBD1 TRBJ2-1 18 TRBV7-3 . CASSLGTGLSAGYNEQFF TGTGCCAGCAGCTTGGGGACAGGGCTCTCAGCGGGGTACAATGAGCAGTTCTTC
. TRBJ2-3 16 TRBV14 once CASSPVGWTSTDTQYF TGTGCCAGCAGCCCCGTCGGGTGGACTAGCACAGATACGCAGTATTTT
. TRBJ2-7 15 TRBV6-5 . CASSSLQGALYEQYF TGTGCCAGCAGTTCCCTACAGGGTGCCCTCTACGAGCAGTACTTC
. TRBJ1-5 15 TRBV9 few CASSVDGGGNQPQHF TGTGCCAGCAGCGTAGACGGGGGCGGGAATCAGCCCCAGCATTTT
TRBD2 TRBJ2-7 11 TRBV6-1 . CASSERGGPYF TGTGCCAGCAGTGAACGGGGGGGCCCCTACTTC